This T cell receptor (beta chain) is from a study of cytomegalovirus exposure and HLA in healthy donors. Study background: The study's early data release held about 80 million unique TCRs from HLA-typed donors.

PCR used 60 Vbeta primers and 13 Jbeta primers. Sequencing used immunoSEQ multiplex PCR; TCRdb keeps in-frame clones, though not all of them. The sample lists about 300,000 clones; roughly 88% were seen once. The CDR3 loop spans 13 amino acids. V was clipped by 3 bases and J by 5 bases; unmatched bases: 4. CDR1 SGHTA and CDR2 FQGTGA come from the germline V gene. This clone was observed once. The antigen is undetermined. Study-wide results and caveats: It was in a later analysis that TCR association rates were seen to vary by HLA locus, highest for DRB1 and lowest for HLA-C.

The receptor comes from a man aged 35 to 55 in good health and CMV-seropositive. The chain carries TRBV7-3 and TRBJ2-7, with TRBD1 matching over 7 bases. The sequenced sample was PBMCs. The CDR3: CASSLTGFDEQYF. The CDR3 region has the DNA TGTGCCAGCAGCTTGACAGGGTTCGACGAGCAGTACTTC.